The T cell receptor beta chain described here comes from a study of CD8+CD57+ T cells in acquired aplastic anemia. For the study at large: The study obtained an average of about 3.2 ug of DNA from sorted CD4+ and CD8+ cells.

Germline CDR1 reads LNHNV; CDR2 reads YYDKDF (reference sequence). V trimming: 3 bases; J trimming: 8 bases; junction bases outside the gene matches: 14. The CDR3 has 17 amino acids. CDR3 and TCR beta VDJ profiling relied on a genomic DNA template. TCRdb analysed the reads with MiXCR anew, one entry per CDR3 protein. The repertoire holds just over 200,000 distinct CDR3 sequences, with approximately 60% as singletons. Whoever was chosen for sequencing had shown CD8+CD57+ cell expansion by flow cytometry. By the time of blood sampling, patients had still received no therapy. The chain recombines TRBV15 with TRBJ1-4; TRBD1 matches at 8 bases. What was sequenced was sorted CD4+, CD8+, or CD8+CD57+ T cells (not recorded which) from PBMCs. This TCR derives from a human donor with aplastic anemia. The CDR3 region is CATSSGERTGGGEKLFF. In DNA, the CDR3 is TGTGCCACCAGCAGCGGGGAACGAACAGGGGGTGGAGAAAAACTGTTTTTT.